The 25 T cell receptor beta chains below come from one sample, sequenced in a study of shared clonotypes between healthy human individuals. Method: immunoSEQ multiplex PCR; TCRdb's copy keeps in-frame clones and lacks some. The table records 2,500,000 or so clones, under 95% of them present only once. The source material was naive CD4+ T cells from PBMCs. Subset described: CD45RA+ positively selected. The receptor set was obtained from a man between 18 and 29 years old in good health. Some clones in this sample may be carry-over from other donors' samples.

The chain carries TRBV7-3 and TRBJ2-1; 9 bases align to TRBD1. The germline gives CDR1 SGHTA, CDR2 FQGTGA. V shed 5 bases and J 9 bases; nucleotides not matched to a gene: 2. The CDR3 is 12 amino acids. The CDR3 DNA sequence: TGTGCCAGCAGCGCGACAGGGGGTGAGCAGTTCTTC. Its translation: CASSATGGEQFF.

The V and J genes are TRBV9 and TRBJ2-1, with 7 bases that match TRBD2. The V segment lost 5 bases and the J segment 2 bases; nucleotides outside the gene matches: 13. The CDR3 runs to 17 residues. The germline V gene has CDR1 SGDLS and CDR2 YYNGEE. CDR3 protein: CASSLTSSGATYNEQFF. CDR3 sequence (DNA): TGTGCCAGCAGTCTTACCTCGAGCGGGGCCACCTACAATGAGCAGTTCTTC.

The V call is TRBV11-2, the J call TRBJ1-2; no firm D call. The germline V gene encodes CDR1 SGHAT and CDR2 FQNNGV. This CDR3 contains 16 residues. Trimming took off 1 base at V and 3 bases at J, with 15 bases between the two ends. CDR3 residues: CASSLARTATDYGYTF. As DNA, the CDR3 is TGTGCCAGCAGCTTAGCCCGAACGGCAACGGACTATGGCTACACCTTC.

The chain recombines TRBV9 with TRBJ2-4; the match to TRBD2 covers 11 bases. This CDR3 is 15 amino acids long. The germline CDR1 and CDR2 sequences are SGDLS and YYNGEE. V shed 3 bases and J 6 bases; nucleotides not matched to a gene: 5. CDR3 DNA: TGTGCCAGCAGCGCCTCCGGGACTAGCGGAAACATTCAGTACTTC. This gives the protein CASSASGTSGNIQYF.

The rearrangement links TRBV2 to TRBJ1-2, with 7 nucleotides matching TRBD1. V lost 5 bases and J lost 4; bases outside the gene matches: 7. The V gene's germline CDR1 is SNHLY and CDR2 FYNNEI. The CDR3 covers 14 residues. For the CDR3, the DNA is TGTGCCAGCAGTTCCACAGGGGTCTTCTATGGCTACACCTTC. Its translation is CASSSTGVFYGYTF.

The CDR3 protein is CASSIDLRGTEAFF. In DNA, the CDR3 is TGTGCCAGTAGTATAGATCTCAGGGGCACTGAAGCTTTCTTT. The V gene is TRBV19, the J gene TRBJ1-1; D is possibly TRBD1 (6 bases). The CDR3 totals 14 residues. V was shortened by 0 bases and J by 4 bases, with 9 bases between the two germline ends. Per germline, CDR1 LNHDA and CDR2 SQIVND (reference sequence).

The chain couples TRBV6-1 to TRBJ2-2, with TRBD1 as a possible D gene (6 bases). Germline-derived CDR1 and CDR2 are MNHNS and SASEGT. Trimming removed 7 bases from V and 4 bases from J, with 16 bases in between. The CDR3 contains 15 residues. Here the CDR3 reads CASTVGTLATGELFF. In DNA, the CDR3 is TGTGCCAGCACTGTCGGGACACTTGCCACCGGGGAGCTGTTTTTT.

The rearrangement uses TRBV6-5 and TRBJ2-4; D is uncertain. CDR1 and CDR2 (germline): MNHEY, SVGAGI. This CDR3 region has 12 residues. Deletions cut 6 bases from V and 6 bases from J, with 9 bases between. Here the CDR3 reads CASSPRGNIQYF. The CDR3 nucleotides read TGTGCCAGCAGCCCCAGAGGAAACATTCAGTACTTC.

The V call is TRBV10-1, the J call TRBJ2-3, with D tentatively TRBD2 (5 bases). Germline V gene lookup returns CDR1 WNHNN and CDR2 SYGVQD (reference sequence). V was cut by 2 bases and J by 3 bases, with 6 bases left in between. The CDR3 extends over 13 amino acids. Here the CDR3 reads CASSERRTDTQYF. DNA for the CDR3: TGCGCCAGCAGTGAGAGGAGGACAGATACGCAGTATTTT.

The rearrangement links TRBV29-1 to TRBJ1-2; TRBD1 aligns across 8 bases. The germline gives CDR1 SQVTM, CDR2 ANQGSEA. Trimming cost V 8 bases and J 2 bases; bases outside gene matches: 7. This CDR3 contains 13 residues. CDR3 DNA sequence: TGCAGCTTCTCGGACAGGGCCAACTATGGCTACACCTTC. This encodes CSFSDRANYGYTF.

The chain recombines TRBV14 with TRBJ2-7, with TRBD2 matching over 9 bases. V was pared by 0 bases and J by 6 bases, with 6 bases of the junction left unmatched. The CDR3 runs to 15 residues. CDR1 and CDR2 (germline): SGHDN, FVKESK. Written as DNA, the CDR3 is TGTGCCAGCAGCCAAGATCGGCGGGAGGGCACCGAGCAGTACTTC. Residues: CASSQDRREGTEQYF.

The chain combines TRBV5-6 with TRBJ1-5; 8 bases agree with TRBD1. Losses at the gene ends were 0 bases for V and 7 bases for J; bases not matched to a gene: 12. CDR3 length equals 17 residues. CDR1 is SGHDT, CDR2 YYEEEE, per germline. This CDR3 reads CASSLAGGQGAGQPQHF. CDR3 nucleotides: TGTGCCAGCAGCTTGGCCGGTGGGCAGGGGGCGGGCCAGCCCCAGCATTTT. Using reference TRBV5-6 and TRBJ1-5 for the parts outside the CDR3, the full variable domain is DAGVTQSPTHLIKTRGQQVTLRCSPKSGHDTVSWYQQALGQGPQFIFQYYEEEERQRGNFPDRFSGHQFPNYSSELNVNALLLGDSALYLCASSLAGGQGAGQPQHFGDGTRLSIL.

V usage is TRBV5-4 and J usage is TRBJ2-1, with TRBD1 as a possible D gene (5 bases). Germline V CDR1 and CDR2: SGHNT, YYREEE (reference sequence). The CDR3 totals 15 residues. V lost 1 base to trimming and J lost 4 bases, with 12 bases between them. CDR3 loop: CASSLTADTYNEQFF. CDR3 DNA: TGTGCCAGCAGCTTGACGGCGGACACTTACAATGAGCAGTTCTTC.

V is TRBV5-4 and J is TRBJ2-3, with 9 bases that match TRBD1. The V gene's germline CDR1 is SGHNT and CDR2 YYREEE (reference sequence). CDR3 size: 15 residues. The ends lost 3 bases at V and 1 base at J; junction bases unmatched: 3. In DNA form, the CDR3 reads TGTGCCAGCAGCTCCCGACAGGGGGGCACAGATACGCAGTATTTT. Its protein is CASSSRQGGTDTQYF.

This chain connects TRBV5-4 to TRBJ2-1; TRBD1 is a possible D gene (6 bases). Germline assignment: CDR1 SGHNT and CDR2 YYREEE (reference sequence). CDR3 size: 14 residues. V was trimmed by 0 bases and J by 2 bases, leaving 6 bases between them. In nucleotides, the CDR3 is TGTGCCAGCAGCTTGGACAGGGCCTACAATGAGCAGTTCTTC. It translates to CASSLDRAYNEQFF. Full variable domain (outside the CDR3, taken from reference TRBV5-4 and TRBJ2-1): ETGVTQSPTHLIKTRGQQVTLRCSSQSGHNTVSWYQQALGQGPQFIFQYYREEENGRGNFPPRFSGLQFPNYSSELNVNALELDDSALYLCASSLDRAYNEQFFGPGTRLTVL.

The chain is built from TRBV2 and TRBJ2-2; maybe TRBD2 (6 bases). The CDR3 sequence is 15 residues long. Trimming stripped 7 bases from V and 3 bases from J, with 15 bases between. Germline CDR1 and CDR2: SNHLY and FYNNEI. The CDR3 region has the DNA TGTGCCAGCAAACTGAGATGGGACTACACCGGGGAGCTGTTTTTT. It codes for CASKLRWDYTGELFF.

V and J are TRBV11-2 and TRBJ1-2; 8 nucleotides align to TRBD1. V dropped 4 bases and J dropped 8; count of bases not matched to a gene: 12. There are 15 residues in the CDR3. CDR1 SGHAT and CDR2 FQNNGV come from the germline V gene. CDR3 protein: CASSSQSDRVRGYTF. The DNA of the CDR3 is TGTGCCAGCAGCTCCCAATCGGACAGGGTTAGGGGCTACACCTTC.

The chain uses TRBV18 and TRBJ2-3; D not resolved. The germline gives CDR1 KGHSH, CDR2 LQKENI. The CDR3 extends over 14 amino acids. Trimming removed 3 bases at V and 4 bases at J, with 11 bases between. CDR3 in DNA: TGTGCCAGCTCACCCGTAGCTCCGGCAGATACGCAGTATTTT. This encodes CASSPVAPADTQYF.

This chain links TRBV27 with TRBJ1-2, with a weak D call TRBD1 (5 bases). V shed 6 bases and J shed 8 bases, with 16 bases lying between them. Germline V gene lookup returns CDR1 MNHEY and CDR2 SMNVEV (reference sequence). There are 13 residues in the CDR3. CDR3 region: CASSPSGLGGYTF. DNA for the CDR3: TGTGCCAGCAGCCCGTCAGGGCTGGGGGGCTACACCTTC.

This clone was detected only a few times. This chain uses TRBV5-6 with TRBJ2-1; D not resolved. This CDR3 is 14 amino acids long. From germline, CDR1 is SGHDT and CDR2 YYEEEE. V was shortened by 0 bases and J by 1 base, with 5 bases between the two germline ends. In DNA form, the CDR3 reads TGTGCCAGCAGCTTGGAGGGTTCCTACAATGAGCAGTTCTTC. Translating it yields CASSLEGSYNEQFF. The full variable domain, completed using reference TRBV5-6 and TRBJ2-1, is DAGVTQSPTHLIKTRGQQVTLRCSPKSGHDTVSWYQQALGQGPQFIFQYYEEEERQRGNFPDRFSGHQFPNYSSELNVNALLLGDSALYLCASSLEGSYNEQFFGPGTRLTVL.

This clone was counted a single time. The rearrangement uses TRBV11-2 and TRBJ1-1; TRBD1 is a possible D gene (5 bases). The CDR3 runs to 13 residues. The V gene's germline CDR1 is SGHAT and CDR2 FQNNGV. V lost 5 bases and J lost 0, with 7 bases in between. The CDR3 sequence: CASSQQVNTEAFF. In DNA form, the CDR3 reads TGTGCCAGCAGCCAACAGGTGAACACTGAAGCTTTCTTT.

This clone was seen only a few times. The J gene is TRBJ1-1, the V gene TRBV9; tentative D call: TRBD1 (5 bases). Trimming stripped 0 bases from V and 7 bases from J, with 13 bases between. The CDR3 is made up of 14 amino acids. Germline values: CDR1 SGDLS, CDR2 YYNGEE. CDR3 coding DNA: TGTGCCAGCAGCGTAGGGGTCATCGGGGGTGAAGCTTTCTTT. Translated: CASSVGVIGGEAFF.

V usage is TRBV6-4 and J usage is TRBJ2-7, with 9 bases aligning to TRBD2. Looked up from germline, CDR1 is MRHNA and CDR2 is SNTAGT. The CDR3 is made up of 15 amino acids. V shed 2 bases, J shed 0 bases, and the junction held 2 bases outside the gene matches. The CDR3 loop is CASSDMTSGSYEQYF. CDR3 coding DNA: TGTGCCAGCAGTGACATGACTAGCGGCTCCTACGAGCAGTACTTC.

The rearrangement links TRBV7-9 to TRBJ2-5, with TRBD2 identical over 7 bases. Germline values: CDR1 SEHNR, CDR2 FQNEAQ (reference sequence). With V trimmed by 5 bases and J by 4 bases, 10 bases remained unmatched. CDR3 size: 15 residues. The CDR3 sequence is CASSPGGGRGETQYF. The CDR3 DNA follows: TGTGCCAGCAGCCCGGGGGGAGGGCGCGGAGAGACCCAGTACTTC.

The chain couples TRBV6-5 to TRBJ1-2; D unresolved. The germline V and J ends were trimmed by 6 bases and 4 bases, with 18 bases remaining between them. The CDR3 covers 15 residues. Germline-derived CDR1 and CDR2 are MNHEY and SVGAGI. CDR3 in DNA: TGTGCCAGCAGCCCGACTAAACCAGTATTCTATGGCTACACCTTC. The encoded protein is CASSPTKPVFYGYTF.